Listed here are 5 T cell receptor beta chains from one sample, sequenced in a study of Ad26.COV2.S vaccination and SARS-CoV-2 variants. Treatment meaning: around 19 received Ad26.COV2.S at low or high dose, single or two shots; several received placebo; per-sample allocation not given. After the first vaccine or placebo injection, samples were drawn on day 63. Assay: immunoSEQ multiplex PCR; the TCRdb copy retains only in-frame clones and omits some. Among 300,000 to 350,000 clones listed, about nine tenths were seen once. Sequences were derived from peripheral blood, sampled in a trial of Ad26.COV2.S vaccine versus placebo. The receptor source for this set is a person aged 18 to 59 who received the Ad26.COV2.S COVID-19 vaccine or a placebo.

This clone was seen repeatedly, ten times or more. The chain recombines TRBV2 with TRBJ2-1; 7 bases map to TRBD2. Germline CDR1 and CDR2: SNHLY and FYNNEI. V shed 7 bases, J shed 9 bases, and the junction held 12 bases outside the gene matches. This CDR3 has 14 residues. The CDR3, as DNA: TGTGCCAGCACTCCCGGGGGGTCAATTGGTGAGCAGTTCTTC. It translates to CASTPGGSIGEQFF. Full variable domain (remainder filled in from reference TRBV2 and TRBJ2-1): EPEVTQTPSHQVTQMGQEVILRCVPISNHLYFYWYRQILGQKVEFLVSFYNNEISEKSEIFDDQFSVERPDGSNFTLKIRSTKLEDSAMYFCASTPGGSIGEQFFGPGTRLTVL.

The chain joins TRBV5-1 to TRBJ1-1; D ambiguous. There are 14 residues in the CDR3. V was shortened by 3 bases and J by 1 base, with 10 bases between the two germline ends. Germline V gives CDR1 SGHRS, CDR2 YFSETQ. CDR3 sequence reads: CASSYNTENTEAFF. The CDR3 nucleotides are TGCGCCAGCAGCTACAATACAGAGAACACTGAAGCTTTCTTT.

The genes are TRBV5-6 and TRBJ2-4, with a possible D match to TRBD1 (6 bases). V shed 0 bases and J shed 7 bases, with 8 bases lying between them. CDR1 is SGHDT, CDR2 YYEEEE, per germline. The CDR3 runs to 13 residues. The CDR3 sequence: CASSLDRANIQYF. In DNA form, the CDR3 reads TGTGCCAGCAGCTTGGACAGGGCTAACATTCAGTACTTC. The whole variable domain, filled in from reference TRBV5-6 and TRBJ2-4, reads DAGVTQSPTHLIKTRGQQVTLRCSPKSGHDTVSWYQQALGQGPQFIFQYYEEEERQRGNFPDRFSGHQFPNYSSELNVNALLLGDSALYLCASSLDRANIQYFGAGTRLSVL.

V usage is TRBV13 and J usage is TRBJ2-1; TRBD2 aligns across 8 bases. The V gene's germline CDR1 is PRHDT and CDR2 FYEKMQ (reference sequence). The trim removed 5 bases at V and 3 bases at J, leaving 6 bases unmatched. The CDR3 has 15 amino acids. The CDR3 DNA reads as TGTGCCAGCAGCCCGGGAGGGTCGGGCTACAATGAGCAGTTCTTC. Translating it yields CASSPGGSGYNEQFF.

The rearrangement joins TRBV4-1 to TRBJ2-3; 14 nucleotides align to TRBD2. Germline V gene data show CDR1 as MGHRA and CDR2 as YSYEKL. V shed 4 bases, J shed 3 bases, and the junction held 18 bases outside the gene matches. The CDR3 runs 21 residues. CDR3 sequence (DNA): TGCGCCAGCAGCCGACTAGCGGGGGGGACTTTAACGGGACCCGAGACAGATACGCAGTATTTT. This gives the protein CASSRLAGGTLTGPETDTQYF.